A selection of T cell receptor beta chains follows, all from one sample in a study of T cell repertoires in cytomegalovirus infection. One entry per CDR3 protein, called by TCRdb with MiXCR from the reads. The sample has around 540,000 distinct CDR3 sequences; around 35% are singletons. Antigens of these TCRs are unknown. Sample: cultured PBMCs, taken from culture after CMV antigen stimulation. These receptor sequences come from a human donor in good health (CMV status not recorded). Some clones in this sample may be carry-over from other donors' samples. CDR3s include the opening cysteine and the closing phenylalanine or tryptophan. Each record gives: clone size, D gene, J gene, V gene, CDR3 protein, CDR3 DNA. D genes are given only for firm matches. Part of the rows lack a size; the others show once, few, many or a class for expanded clones.

>few|NA|TRBJ1-3|TRBV9
CASSATGLSGNTIYF
TGTGCCAGCAGCGCCACAGGACTCTCTGGAAACACCATATATTTT
>NA|NA|TRBJ2-2|TRBV20-1
CSAAGQNFGGELFF
TGCAGTGCTGCGGGACAGAACTTCGGCGGGGAGCTGTTTTTT
>NA|NA|TRBJ1-2|TRBV7-9
CASSLADRGSGYTF
TGTGCCAGCAGCTTAGCGGATCGGGGCAGTGGCTACACCTTC
>NA|NA|TRBJ2-7|TRBV5-8
CASNHRDPVAGEQYF
TGTGCCAGCAACCACAGGGACCCCGTCGCCGGTGAGCAGTACTTC
>few|TRBD1|TRBJ2-7|TRBV6-4
CASSVDRGQETYEQYF
TGTGCCAGCAGTGTCGACAGGGGGCAAGAGACCTACGAGCAGTACTTC
>many|NA|TRBJ2-1|TRBV7-2
CASSQDSSYNEQFF
TGTGCCAGCAGCCAGGACAGCTCCTACAATGAGCAGTTCTTC
>NA|TRBD2|TRBJ2-3|TRBV4-1
CASSPGLAGGLEQYF
TGCGCCAGCAGCCCGGGACTAGCGGGAGGCCTTGAGCAGTATTTT
>NA|NA|TRBJ2-3|TRBV7-4
CASSRSGGNTDTQYF
TGTGCCAGCAGCCGATCCGGCGGGAACACAGATACGCAGTATTTT
>NA|NA|TRBJ2-2|TRBV5-6
CASSLGFGSGELFF
TGTGCCAGCAGCTTGGGGTTTGGGTCCGGGGAGCTGTTTTTT
>NA|TRBD2|TRBJ2-1|TRBV7-8
CASSLVLAGKSNEQFF
TGTGCCAGCAGCTTAGTTCTAGCGGGTAAATCAAATGAGCAGTTCTTC
>few|NA|TRBJ2-5|TRBV7-8
CASSPGHWTKEETQYF
TGTGCCAGCAGCCCGGGACACTGGACGAAAGAAGAGACCCAGTACTTC
>NA|NA|TRBJ1-5|TRBV28
CASSPHRGGNQPQHF
TGTGCCAGCAGTCCGCATCGAGGTGGCAATCAGCCCCAGCATTTT
>NA|TRBD1|TRBJ2-2|TRBV19
CASIPRDRPRTGELFF
TGTGCCAGTATCCCGCGGGACAGGCCCCGCACCGGGGAGCTGTTTTTT
>NA|NA|TRBJ2-7|TRBV7-2
CASSFGRDSKQYF
TGTGCCAGCAGCTTCGGCCGGGACTCCAAGCAGTACTTC
>NA|TRBD1|TRBJ2-2|TRBV6-6
CASTPTGGRTGELFF
TGTGCCAGCACCCCGACAGGGGGACGTACCGGGGAGCTGTTTTTT
>NA|TRBD1|TRBJ1-5|TRBV20-1
CSARTGGGSNQPQHF
TGCAGTGCTAGAACAGGGGGCGGTAGCAATCAGCCCCAGCATTTT
>NA|TRBD1|TRBJ1-3|TRBV19
CASSKRQGNAGNTIYF
TGTGCCAGTAGCAAACGACAGGGAAATGCTGGAAACACCATATATTTT
>NA|NA|TRBJ2-1|TRBV12-5
CASGLVTGNEQFF
TGTGCTAGTGGTTTGGTGACGGGAAATGAGCAGTTCTTC
>few|TRBD1|TRBJ1-1|TRBV29-1
CSVGETGFNTEAFF
TGCAGCGTCGGAGAGACAGGGTTTAACACTGAAGCTTTCTTT
>NA|NA|TRBJ2-2|TRBV11-3
CASSPWGSDTGELFF
TGTGCCAGCAGCCCCTGGGGGAGTGACACCGGGGAGCTGTTTTTT
>NA|TRBD2|TRBJ2-7|TRBV20-1
CSARDLQRERNEQYF
TGCAGTGCTAGAGATCTCCAGCGGGAGAGGAACGAGCAGTACTTC
>NA|NA|TRBJ1-1|TRBV12-3/TRBV12-4
CASSLGRETGAFF
TGTGCCAGCAGTTTAGGGAGGGAAACCGGGGCTTTCTTT
>NA|NA|TRBJ2-7|TRBV7-2
CASSLDSGGLYEQYF
TGTGCCAGCAGCTTAGACTCCGGGGGTTTGTACGAGCAGTACTTC
>NA|NA|TRBJ1-6|TRBV6-6
CASSQPGGGTNSPLHF
TGTGCCAGCAGTCAGCCGGGAGGGGGGACTAATTCACCCCTCCACTTT
>NA|NA|TRBJ1-3|TRBV24-1
CATSDFWDTGNTIYF
TGTGCCACCAGTGATTTCTGGGACACTGGAAACACCATATATTTT
>NA|TRBD2|TRBJ2-5|TRBV4-1
CASSQGTSGSGETQYF
TGCGCCAGCAGCCAGGGGACTAGCGGGAGTGGGGAGACCCAGTACTTC
>NA|NA|TRBJ2-3|TRBV28
CASSLLETSTDTQYF
TGTGCCAGCAGTTTACTGGAGACCAGCACAGATACGCAGTATTTT
>NA|NA|TRBJ2-5|TRBV18
CASSPRGGAQETQYF
TGTGCCAGCTCACCACGTGGGGGGGCCCAAGAGACCCAGTACTTC
>NA|NA|TRBJ2-1|TRBV11-3
CASSLVGSTGNEQFF
TGTGCCAGCAGCTTAGTCGGGTCGACGGGGAATGAGCAGTTCTTC
>many|NA|TRBJ2-1|TRBV6-2/TRBV6-3
CASNHAYNEQFF
TGTGCCAGCAACCATGCTTACAATGAGCAGTTCTTC
>NA|TRBD1|TRBJ1-4|TRBV29-1
CSVEDLLPGGRSATNEKLFF
TGCAGCGTTGAAGATCTTCTCCCAGGGGGCAGGAGTGCAACTAATGAAAAACTGTTTTTT
>NA|NA|TRBJ1-5|TRBV7-2
CASSLDPRRGNNQPQHF
TGTGCCAGCAGCTTAGACCCTCGGAGGGGCAACAATCAGCCCCAGCATTTT
>NA|NA|TRBJ2-1|TRBV7-2
CATTNSYNEQFF
TGTGCCACGACTAACTCCTACAATGAGCAGTTCTTC
>NA|TRBD1|TRBJ1-6|TRBV20-1
CSARGRDRANSPLHF
TGCAGTGCTCGGGGCCGGGACAGGGCCAATTCACCCCTCCACTTT
>few|NA|TRBJ2-5|TRBV11-1
CASSLDEETQYF
TGTGCCAGCAGCTTAGACGAAGAGACCCAGTACTTC
>NA|NA|TRBJ1-4|TRBV19
CASSGQYSATNEKLFF
TGTGCCAGTAGTGGACAGTACTCTGCAACTAATGAAAAACTGTTTTTT
>many|TRBD2|TRBJ2-2|TRBV12-3/TRBV12-4
CASRLAGWNTGELFF
TGTGCCAGCAGGTTAGCGGGGTGGAACACCGGGGAGCTGTTTTTT
>NA|TRBD2|TRBJ2-2|TRBV6-5
CASTPGGKELFF
TGTGCCAGCACCCCGGGGGGTAAAGAGCTGTTTTTT
>many|TRBD2|TRBJ2-1|TRBV12-3/TRBV12-4
CASSTGLAGAFYNEQFF
TGTGCCAGCAGTACCGGACTAGCGGGAGCCTTCTACAATGAGCAGTTCTTC
>NA|TRBD2|TRBJ2-1|TRBV19
CASSLGGGLRQDNEQFF
TGTGCCAGTAGCCTTGGGGGGGGACTCCGGCAGGACAATGAGCAGTTCTTC